Listed here are 15 T cell receptor beta chains from one sample, sequenced in a study of T cells after yellow fever vaccination. TCRdb analysed the 5' RACE reads with MiXCR anew, one entry per CDR3 protein. The table includes a few hundred thousand distinct CDR3 sequences, roughly 4% detected once. The input for sequencing was PBMCs, taken 5 days after the yellow fever booster vaccination. All receptors derive from a man aged 18 to 30 who received the YFV17D yellow fever vaccine.

The genes are TRBV4-3 and TRBJ2-2, with 7 bases fitting TRBD2. V gave up 4 bases and J gave up 2 bases; unmatched junction bases: 10. The CDR3 sequence is 17 residues long. Germline lookup yields CDR1 LGHNA and CDR2 YSLEER. CDR3 in amino acids: CASSRTLAGVNTGELFF. The CDR3, as DNA: TGCGCCAGCAGCCGAACCCTTGCGGGGGTAAACACCGGGGAGCTGTTTTTT.

This clonotype was found many times. The chain couples TRBV6-2 or TRBV6-3 to TRBJ2-1; D unclear. Germline CDR1 MNHEY, CDR2 SVGEGT. Trimming shortened V by 4 bases and J by 9 bases, and 7 bases separated the two germline ends. The CDR3 is made up of 11 amino acids. Written as DNA, the CDR3 is TGTGCCAGCAGTTCTGGTAGTGAGCAGTTCTTC. This translates into CASSSGSEQFF.

This chain uses TRBV7-3 with TRBJ1-1; possibly TRBD1 for D (6 bases). This CDR3 contains 13 residues. The V and J ends lost 5 bases and 4 bases respectively, with 11 bases between them. Germline CDR1 reads SGHTA; CDR2 reads FQGTGA. This chain's CDR3 is CASSQTGFTEAFF. The CDR3, as DNA: TGTGCCAGCAGCCAGACAGGATTCACTGAAGCTTTCTTT.

In its sample, this clonotype was seen many times. The V gene is TRBV7-2, the J gene TRBJ1-2, with a possible D match to TRBD1 (5 bases). The CDR3 consists of 14 residues. The V end was cut by 4 bases, the J end by 8 bases, with 17 bases between. Germline loops: CDR1 SGHTA, CDR2 FQGNSA. CDR3 protein: CASSSAGGLWGYTF. CDR3 nucleotides: TGTGCCAGCAGCTCCGCTGGGGGATTGTGGGGCTACACCTTC.

V gene TRBV5-8 combines with J gene TRBJ2-1, with TRBD2 matching over 7 bases. This CDR3 is built from 16 residues. V shed 5 bases and J 2 bases; nucleotides not matched to a gene: 10. The germline CDR1 and CDR2 sequences are SGHTS and YDEGEE. Written as DNA, the CDR3 is TGTGCCAGCAGGCGGCATGGGGAGGGGACCTACAATGAGCAGTTCTTC. This encodes CASRRHGEGTYNEQFF.

This clonotype was seen a few times. The CDR3 coding sequence is TGTGCCAGCAGCTTCCGGCTAGAAAACACTGAAGCTTTCTTT. This codes for CASSFRLENTEAFF. The chain links TRBV7-8 to TRBJ1-1; D ambiguous. The CDR3 loop spans 14 amino acids. Germline V gene lookup returns CDR1 SGHVS and CDR2 FQNEAQ. V dropped 3 bases and J dropped 2 bases, with 10 bases sitting between them.

The J gene is TRBJ2-3, the V gene TRBV9, with 14 bases that match TRBD2. The CDR3 spans 13 residues. Germline CDR1 is SGDLS and CDR2 is YYNGEE. Germline trimming cut 4 bases from V and 15 bases from J; bases unmatched to any gene: 7. The CDR3 loop is CASSSLTSGGEYF. CDR3 DNA sequence: TGTGCCAGCAGCTCCCTGACTAGCGGGGGGGAATATTTT.

There are a few counts of this clonotype. The CDR3 region has the DNA TGCGCCAGCAGCCCCACAGGGGGACCGGCCGGAAACACCATATATTTT. This encodes CASSPTGGPAGNTIYF. The chain joins TRBV5-1 to TRBJ1-3, with 8 nucleotides matching TRBD1. The CDR3 covers 16 residues. Unmatched junction bases numbered 10, after V lost 4 bases and J lost 4 bases. Germline CDR1 SGHRS, CDR2 YFSETQ.

This clonotype was detected many times. The chain links TRBV6-6 to TRBJ1-6, with a tentative D call TRBD1 (5 bases). Germline V CDR1 and CDR2: MNHNY, SVGAGI (reference sequence). The CDR3 loop spans 20 amino acids. Trimming cost V 1 base and J 0 bases, with 19 bases left between them. The DNA of the CDR3 is TGTGCCAGCAGTTACTTCGCCCCGGGGGATTCTAGCTCCTATAATTCACCCCTCCACTTT. Its protein product is CASSYFAPGDSSSYNSPLHF.

This clonotype was counted many times. The gene calls are TRBV9 and TRBJ2-3; D uncertain. The CDR3 sequence is 13 residues long. With 0 bases removed from V and 4 bases from J, the gap between germline ends came to 6 bases. CDR1 and CDR2 from the germline V gene are SGDLS and YYNGEE. DNA for the CDR3: TGTGCCAGCAGCGTAGCTCCCCCAGATACGCAGTATTTT. Translating it yields CASSVAPPDTQYF.

The table lists this clonotype with a few counts. The J gene is TRBJ2-5, the V gene TRBV4-3; TRBD2 agrees at 8 bases. Germline loops: CDR1 LGHNA, CDR2 YSLEER. V lost 0 bases to trimming and J lost 4 bases; unmatched junction nucleotides: 7. This CDR3 contains 16 residues. CDR3 in amino acids: CASSQDRGGGVETQYF. In DNA, the CDR3 is TGCGCCAGCAGCCAAGATCGGGGGGGCGGTGTAGAGACCCAGTACTTC.

This clonotype was picked up a small number of times. The rearrangement uses TRBV28 and TRBJ2-2; D may be TRBD1 or TRBD2 (5 bases each). Germline CDR1 MDHEN, CDR2 SYDVKM. The CDR3 sequence is 11 residues long. V was clipped by 6 bases and J by 7 bases, with 6 bases between them. The CDR3 DNA is TGTGCCAGCAGGGGGGTCGGGGAGCTGTTTTTT. Amino acid sequence: CASRGVGELFF.

This clonotype was detected many times. The genes are TRBV5-1 and TRBJ2-7; 8 bases are shared with TRBD1. The CDR3 is 15 amino acids. V dropped 4 bases and J dropped 4; count of bases not matched to a gene: 10. Germline CDR1 and CDR2: SGHRS and YFSETQ. The CDR3 sequence is CASSLGTGRSYEQYF. DNA of the CDR3: TGCGCCAGCAGCCTCGGGACAGGCCGATCTTACGAGCAGTACTTC.

V gene TRBV4-2 combines with J gene TRBJ2-1; D is unresolved. V was cut by 1 base and J by 10 bases, with 8 bases left in between. The CDR3 is 12 residues long. CDR1 and CDR2 from the germline V gene are LGHNA and YNFKEQ. The CDR3 coding sequence is TGTGCCAGCAGCCAAGGAGCACCCGAGCAGTTCTTC. Protein product: CASSQGAPEQFF.

The rearrangement links TRBV7-3 to TRBJ2-1, with 9 bases aligning to TRBD2. CDR1 and CDR2 from the germline V gene are SGHTA and FQGTGA. Trimming removed 3 bases from V and 8 bases from J; junction bases left unmatched: 11. The CDR3 is made up of 16 amino acids. As DNA, the CDR3 is TGTGCCAGCAGCTTGATGGGCGGGGGGGCCGTCGATGAGCAGTTCTTC. Protein: CASSLMGGGAVDEQFF.